Listed below are T cell receptor beta chains from one sample, sequenced in a study of blood T cell repertoires in COVID-19. Sequencing used immunoSEQ multiplex PCR; TCRdb keeps in-frame clones, though not all of them. The table includes a few hundred thousand clones, about nine tenths detected once. The specimen was peripheral blood. These receptors came from a man aged 60 to 69 with acute or convalescent COVID-19. Both conserved end residues are part of each CDR3. Fields, in order: clone size, J gene, V gene, D gene, CDR3 protein, CDR3 DNA. D genes are given only for firm matches. Only some rows state a clone size, as once, few, many or a class for expanded clones.

clone_size: .
j_call: TRBJ2-1
v_call: TRBV25-1
d_call: TRBD1
cdr3_aa: CASGTGTGWVF
cdr3_nt: TGTGCCAGCGGAACCGGGACAGGGTGGGTCTTC

clone_size: .
j_call: TRBJ1-5
v_call: TRBV10-1
d_call: TRBD1
cdr3_aa: CASTQRTGEDQPQHF
cdr3_nt: TGCGCCAGCACACAGAGGACAGGGGAGGATCAGCCCCAGCATTTT

clone_size: .
j_call: TRBJ2-7
v_call: TRBV6-2/TRBV6-3
d_call: TRBD2
cdr3_aa: CASSTVAGGFYYEQYF
cdr3_nt: TGTGCCAGCAGCACCGTAGCGGGAGGCTTCTACTACGAGCAGTACTTC

clone_size: few
j_call: TRBJ1-2
v_call: TRBV30
d_call: TRBD1
cdr3_aa: CAWSPSGQGLYGYTF
cdr3_nt: TGTGCCTGGAGTCCATCGGGACAGGGGCTCTATGGCTACACCTTC

clone_size: .
j_call: TRBJ2-7
v_call: TRBV28
d_call: TRBD2
cdr3_aa: CASSLAGGLEQYF
cdr3_nt: TGTGCCAGCAGTCTAGCGGGAGGTCTCGAGCAGTACTTC

clone_size: .
j_call: TRBJ2-7
v_call: TRBV28
d_call: TRBD2
cdr3_aa: CASSPSGGLEQYF
cdr3_nt: TGTGCCAGCAGTCCTAGCGGAGGCCTCGAGCAGTACTTC

clone_size: .
j_call: TRBJ2-5
v_call: TRBV5-1
d_call: TRBD1
cdr3_aa: CASSVDRVKEAQYF
cdr3_nt: TGCGCCAGCAGCGTCGACAGGGTAAAAGAGGCCCAGTACTTC

clone_size: few
j_call: TRBJ1-6
v_call: TRBV28
d_call: .
cdr3_aa: CATSTRPGVFGSPLHF
cdr3_nt: TGTGCCACCTCGACACGTCCGGGGGTTTTTGGTTCACCCCTCCACTTT

clone_size: .
j_call: TRBJ2-5
v_call: TRBV7-3
d_call: TRBD2
cdr3_aa: CASSRTSGIQETQYF
cdr3_nt: TGTGCCAGCAGCCGTACTAGCGGGATCCAAGAGACCCAGTACTTC

clone_size: .
j_call: TRBJ1-5
v_call: TRBV6-5
d_call: .
cdr3_aa: CASSYSWGGNQPQHF
cdr3_nt: TGTGCCAGCAGTTACTCGTGGGGGGGCAATCAGCCCCAGCATTTT

clone_size: .
j_call: TRBJ1-2
v_call: TRBV24-1
d_call: TRBD1
cdr3_aa: CATQDRPGGYTF
cdr3_nt: TGTGCCACCCAGGACAGGCCGGGTGGCTACACCTTC

clone_size: .
j_call: TRBJ2-2
v_call: TRBV29-1
d_call: TRBD2
cdr3_aa: CSVDPGGLRNTGELFF
cdr3_nt: TGCAGCGTGGACCCGGGGGGGTTGCGAAACACCGGGGAGCTGTTTTTT

clone_size: .
j_call: TRBJ2-3
v_call: TRBV4-2
d_call: TRBD1
cdr3_aa: CASSQDGTGGRDTQYF
cdr3_nt: TGTGCCAGCAGCCAAGACGGGACAGGGGGCAGGGATACGCAGTATTTT

clone_size: .
j_call: TRBJ1-1
v_call: TRBV29-1
d_call: .
cdr3_aa: CSGGREGTEAFF
cdr3_nt: TGCAGCGGAGGCCGGGAGGGCACTGAAGCTTTCTTT

clone_size: .
j_call: TRBJ1-1
v_call: TRBV5-3
d_call: .
cdr3_aa: CARTGGLNTEAFF
cdr3_nt: TGTGCCAGAACCGGGGGGTTGAACACTGAAGCTTTCTTT

clone_size: .
j_call: TRBJ1-3
v_call: TRBV6-5
d_call: .
cdr3_aa: CASSSPGGNTIYF
cdr3_nt: TGTGCCAGCTCCTCGCCAGGCGGAAACACCATATATTTT

clone_size: .
j_call: TRBJ1-1
v_call: TRBV12-3/TRBV12-4
d_call: .
cdr3_aa: CASSFPVNTEAFF
cdr3_nt: TGTGCCAGCAGTTTCCCAGTGAACACTGAAGCTTTCTTT

clone_size: .
j_call: TRBJ1-1
v_call: TRBV10-3
d_call: .
cdr3_aa: CAISGPGTEAFF
cdr3_nt: TGTGCCATCAGTGGACCGGGGACTGAAGCTTTCTTT

clone_size: .
j_call: TRBJ1-6
v_call: TRBV19
d_call: .
cdr3_aa: CASTQNRDTGSPLHF
cdr3_nt: TGTGCCAGTACCCAAAACCGGGACACTGGATCACCCCTCCACTTT

clone_size: .
j_call: TRBJ2-1
v_call: TRBV5-1
d_call: .
cdr3_aa: CASSHGNNEQFF
cdr3_nt: TGCGCCAGCAGCCACGGTAACAATGAGCAGTTCTTC

clone_size: .
j_call: TRBJ2-7
v_call: TRBV7-2
d_call: .
cdr3_aa: CASSPRLGSSYEQYF
cdr3_nt: TGTGCCAGCAGCCCGCGTTTAGGGAGCTCCTACGAGCAGTACTTC

clone_size: .
j_call: TRBJ2-1
v_call: TRBV7-7
d_call: TRBD2
cdr3_aa: CASSPAGVADHNEQFF
cdr3_nt: TGTGCTAGCAGCCCCGCGGGGGTAGCGGATCACAATGAGCAGTTCTTC

clone_size: .
j_call: TRBJ2-7
v_call: TRBV2
d_call: .
cdr3_aa: CASRGSRLAYEQYF
cdr3_nt: TGTGCCAGCAGAGGGAGCCGCCTGGCCTACGAGCAGTACTTC

clone_size: .
j_call: TRBJ2-1
v_call: TRBV6-2/TRBV6-3
d_call: TRBD1
cdr3_aa: CASSYSASDRVRNEQFF
cdr3_nt: TGTGCCAGCAGTTACTCAGCTTCGGACAGGGTCCGAAATGAGCAGTTCTTC

clone_size: few
j_call: TRBJ1-1
v_call: TRBV6-5
d_call: .
cdr3_aa: CASSYRRGTEAFF
cdr3_nt: TGTGCCAGCAGTTACCGTCGGGGGACTGAAGCTTTCTTT

clone_size: .
j_call: TRBJ2-5
v_call: TRBV25-1
d_call: .
cdr3_aa: CASSTSKTQYF
cdr3_nt: TGTGCCAGCAGTACTTCTAAGACCCAGTACTTC

clone_size: .
j_call: TRBJ2-1
v_call: TRBV5-6
d_call: .
cdr3_aa: CASTPLEGYNEQFF
cdr3_nt: TGTGCCAGCACCCCCCTGGAGGGCTACAATGAGCAGTTCTTC

clone_size: .
j_call: TRBJ1-2
v_call: TRBV5-1
d_call: TRBD1
cdr3_aa: CASSPGGDRVEGYTF
cdr3_nt: TGCGCCAGCAGCCCCGGAGGGGACAGGGTAGAAGGCTACACCTTC

clone_size: .
j_call: TRBJ2-7
v_call: TRBV5-1
d_call: .
cdr3_aa: CASSPGVGTYEQYF
cdr3_nt: TGCGCCAGCAGCCCCGGGGTCGGGACCTACGAGCAGTACTTC

clone_size: .
j_call: TRBJ1-2
v_call: TRBV6-5
d_call: .
cdr3_aa: CAAQGPYGYTF
cdr3_nt: TGTGCTGCACAGGGACCCTATGGCTACACCTTC

clone_size: .
j_call: TRBJ1-2
v_call: TRBV29-1
d_call: TRBD1
cdr3_aa: CSGVTGQEADGYTF
cdr3_nt: TGCAGCGGGGTAACAGGACAGGAGGCGGATGGCTACACCTTC

clone_size: .
j_call: TRBJ1-3
v_call: TRBV7-8
d_call: .
cdr3_aa: CASSLGRISGNTIYF
cdr3_nt: TGTGCCAGCAGCTTAGGTCGTATCTCTGGAAACACCATATATTTT

clone_size: .
j_call: TRBJ1-2
v_call: TRBV30
d_call: TRBD1
cdr3_aa: CAWSAGGDYGYTF
cdr3_nt: TGTGCCTGGAGTGCAGGGGGTGACTATGGCTACACCTTC

clone_size: .
j_call: TRBJ2-7
v_call: TRBV21-1
d_call: .
cdr3_aa: CASGKGVERENYEQYF
cdr3_nt: TGTGCCAGCGGAAAAGGTGTGGAGCGGGAGAACTACGAGCAGTACTTC

clone_size: .
j_call: TRBJ1-3
v_call: TRBV3-1/TRBV3-2
d_call: TRBD1
cdr3_aa: CASSWYRGGEGNTIYF
cdr3_nt: TGTGCCAGCAGCTGGTACAGGGGCGGAGAAGGAAACACCATATATTTT

clone_size: .
j_call: TRBJ1-2
v_call: TRBV7-2
d_call: TRBD1
cdr3_aa: CASSPRTGGSYGYTF
cdr3_nt: TGTGCCAGCAGCCCTCGGACAGGGGGGAGCTATGGCTACACCTTC

clone_size: .
j_call: TRBJ2-7
v_call: TRBV5-1
d_call: .
cdr3_aa: CASSLDGTSYEQYF
cdr3_nt: TGCGCCAGCAGCTTGGATGGCACCTCCTACGAGCAGTACTTC

clone_size: .
j_call: TRBJ2-1
v_call: TRBV4-3
d_call: .
cdr3_aa: CASSHRLYNEQFF
cdr3_nt: TGCGCCAGCAGCCATCGTCTTTACAATGAGCAGTTCTTC

clone_size: .
j_call: TRBJ2-7
v_call: TRBV24-1
d_call: TRBD1
cdr3_aa: CATSDLGSAGGIYEQYF
cdr3_nt: TGTGCCACCAGTGATTTGGGATCGGCAGGGGGTATCTACGAGCAGTACTTC

clone_size: .
j_call: TRBJ2-6
v_call: TRBV7-2
d_call: TRBD2
cdr3_aa: CASSRRSGGRGANVLTF
cdr3_nt: TGTGCCAGCAGCCGCCGCTCGGGAGGTCGTGGGGCCAACGTCCTGACTTTC

clone_size: .
j_call: TRBJ2-3
v_call: TRBV4-3
d_call: TRBD1
cdr3_aa: CASSQDWVGTGSIDTQYF
cdr3_nt: TGCGCCAGCAGCCAAGATTGGGTCGGGACAGGGTCAATTGATACGCAGTATTTT

clone_size: .
j_call: TRBJ1-1
v_call: TRBV19
d_call: .
cdr3_aa: CASSIDRAGPEAFF
cdr3_nt: TGTGCCAGTAGTATAGATCGGGCGGGACCTGAAGCTTTCTTT

clone_size: .
j_call: TRBJ2-1
v_call: TRBV25-1
d_call: TRBD2
cdr3_aa: CASSDQRGGNNEQFF
cdr3_nt: TGTGCCAGCAGTGATCAGCGGGGGGGAAACAATGAGCAGTTCTTC

clone_size: .
j_call: TRBJ1-3
v_call: TRBV9
d_call: .
cdr3_aa: CASSPGGAQAGNTIYF
cdr3_nt: TGTGCCAGCAGTCCCGGCGGGGCTCAGGCTGGAAACACCATATATTTT

clone_size: .
j_call: TRBJ1-5
v_call: TRBV7-8
d_call: .
cdr3_aa: CASSWNRARQPQHF
cdr3_nt: TGTGCCAGCAGCTGGAACAGGGCTAGGCAGCCCCAGCATTTT

clone_size: .
j_call: TRBJ2-2
v_call: TRBV9
d_call: .
cdr3_aa: CASSVEPGAGELFF
cdr3_nt: TGTGCCAGCAGCGTCGAACCAGGGGCCGGGGAGCTGTTTTTT

clone_size: .
j_call: TRBJ1-1
v_call: TRBV29-1
d_call: TRBD1
cdr3_aa: CSVAGTGRPEAFF
cdr3_nt: TGCAGCGTCGCCGGGACAGGGAGGCCTGAAGCTTTCTTT

clone_size: .
j_call: TRBJ2-1
v_call: TRBV15
d_call: .
cdr3_aa: CATSRVMVSPQGQFF
cdr3_nt: TGTGCCACCAGCAGAGTCATGGTCTCCCCACAGGGGCAGTTCTTC

clone_size: many
j_call: TRBJ2-1
v_call: TRBV3-1/TRBV3-2
d_call: TRBD2
cdr3_aa: CASTPASGTYNEQFF
cdr3_nt: TGTGCCAGCACCCCGGCTAGCGGGACCTACAATGAGCAGTTCTTC

clone_size: .
j_call: TRBJ2-3
v_call: TRBV28
d_call: TRBD2
cdr3_aa: CASSRHAGRDTQYF
cdr3_nt: TGTGCCAGCAGTCGACACGCCGGGAGGGATACGCAGTATTTT